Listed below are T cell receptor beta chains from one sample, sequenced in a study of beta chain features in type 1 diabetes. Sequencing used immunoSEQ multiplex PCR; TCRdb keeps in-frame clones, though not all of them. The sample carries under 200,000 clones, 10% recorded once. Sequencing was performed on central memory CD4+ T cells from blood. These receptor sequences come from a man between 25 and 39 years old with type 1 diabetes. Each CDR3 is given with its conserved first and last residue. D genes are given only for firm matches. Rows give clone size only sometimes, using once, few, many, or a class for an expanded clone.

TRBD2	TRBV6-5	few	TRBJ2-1	TGTGCCAGCAGTTACTCCATACTAGCGGGAGCCAATGAGCAGTTCTTC	CASSYSILAGANEQFF
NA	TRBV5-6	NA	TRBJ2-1	TGTGCCAGCGAGATATTTACCACTAGTTTCAATGAGCAGTTCTTC	CASEIFTTSFNEQFF
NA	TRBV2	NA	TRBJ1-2	TGTGCCAGCGTTACAACAGGCTTGGCGGATGGCTACACCTTC	CASVTTGLADGYTF
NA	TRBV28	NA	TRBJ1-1	TGTGCCAGCAGTTTATTAGGGGATCTCCCTGAAGCTTTCTTT	CASSLLGDLPEAFF
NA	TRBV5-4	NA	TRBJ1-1	TGTGCCAGCACCCCGGGGGGCGGGAAGCGCACTGAAGCTTTCTTT	CASTPGGGKRTEAFF
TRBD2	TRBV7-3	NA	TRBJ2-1	TGTGCCGTGGGGACTAGCGGGAGTAGGCCCAATGAGCAGTTCTTC	CAVGTSGSRPNEQFF
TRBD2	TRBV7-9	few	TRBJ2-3	TGTGCCAGCAGCTTAGTGGCGGGAGTAACCACAGATACGCAGTATTTT	CASSLVAGVTTDTQYF
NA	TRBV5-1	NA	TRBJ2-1	TGCGCCAGCAGCTTGGTTTTCGATGAGCAGTTCTTC	CASSLVFDEQFF
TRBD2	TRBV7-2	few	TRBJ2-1	TGTGCCAGCAGCCCGACTAGCGGGAGGGGGGATGAGCAGTTCTTC	CASSPTSGRGDEQFF
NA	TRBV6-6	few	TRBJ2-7	TGTGCCAGCAGTACGGGGGACTACGAGCAGTACTTC	CASSTGDYEQYF
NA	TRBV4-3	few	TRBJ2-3	TGCGCCAGCGGTATACAGGGAGCAGATACGCAGTATTTT	CASGIQGADTQYF
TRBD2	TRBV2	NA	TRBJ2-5	TGTGCCAGCAGATGGGAGGGTACGGAGACCCAGTACTTC	CASRWEGTETQYF
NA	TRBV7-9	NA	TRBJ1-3	TGTGCCAGCAGCCAGGGGAACCCTGGAAACACCATATATTTT	CASSQGNPGNTIYF
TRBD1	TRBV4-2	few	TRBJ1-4	TGTGCCAGCAGCCTGACAGGGGATTTTATCGCAACTAATGAAAAACTGTTTTTT	CASSLTGDFIATNEKLFF
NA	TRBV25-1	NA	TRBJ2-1	TGTGCCAGCAGTCGACAGTACAATGAGCAGTTCTTC	CASSRQYNEQFF
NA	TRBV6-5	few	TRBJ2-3	TGTGCCAGCAGAGCCCCAAGCACAGATACGCAGTATTTT	CASRAPSTDTQYF
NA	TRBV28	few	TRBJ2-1	TGTGCCAGCTGCCCCGGGGGTGGGGACAATGAGCAGTTCTTC	CASCPGGGDNEQFF
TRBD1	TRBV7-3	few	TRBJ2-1	TGTGCCAGCAGCTCAGACAGGGGCCCGTACAATGAGCAGTTCTTC	CASSSDRGPYNEQFF
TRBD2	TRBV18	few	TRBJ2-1	TGTGCCAGCTCACAAAACTCCGGGACTAGCGGGAACAATGAGCAGTTCTTC	CASSQNSGTSGNNEQFF
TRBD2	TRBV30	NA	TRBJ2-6	TGTGCCTCGACAAGCGGGAGCAGCTCTGGGGCCAACGTCCTGACTTTC	CASTSGSSSGANVLTF